This T cell receptor beta chain was recovered during a study of regulatory T cells in long-lasting Graves disease. As for the study in general: For a period under 3 months, newly diagnosed Graves' patients had taken antithyroid drugs. Study-wide results and caveats: Newly diagnosed Graves' patients exceeded persistent ones in TCR diversity.

As for this clonotype: What it recognizes is unknown.

Time point here: newly diagnosed GD, antithyroid drugs for less than 3 months. Construction of the TCR library relied on RNA isolated from PBMCs. The collection involved drawing 8 to 9 milliliters of peripheral blood into EDTA tubes. Trimming took off 3 bases at V and 4 bases at J, with 13 bases between the two ends. The germline gives CDR1 SGDLS, CDR2 YYNGEE. This CDR3 comprises 15 residues. Through Arm-PCR of CDR3 regions and iRepertoire HTBI primers, TCR beta libraries were built. One entry per CDR3 protein, called by TCRdb with MiXCR from the multiplex PCR reads. Found here are more than 400,000 distinct CDR3 sequences, 15% to 20% of them singletons; the top ten hold approximately 12%. The same sample was also studied in work on T cells in Graves' hyperthyroidism and ophthalmopathy. That paper adds: Diagnostic decisions used clinical symptoms, serum thyroxine and TRAb, thyroid ultrasound and orbital computed tomography.

The origin of this receptor is a middle-aged man with Graves disease. Sequencing was performed on peripheral blood mononuclear cells (PBMCs), taken at new diagnosis, from a patient treated with antithyroid drugs. The chain links TRBV9 to TRBJ2-2, with D hard to call. The chain's CDR3 is CASSGSSLTTGELFF. CDR3 in DNA: TGTGCCAGCAGCGGGAGCTCTTTGACCACCGGGGAGCTGTTTTTT. Full variable domain (missing parts from reference TRBV9 and TRBJ2-2): DSGVTQTPKHLITATGQRVTLRCSPRSGDLSVYWYQQSLDQGLQFLIQYYNGEERAKGNILERFSAQQFPDLHSELNLSSLELGDSALYFCASSGSSLTTGELFFGEGSRLTVL.